This T cell receptor beta chain comes out of a study of blood T cell repertoires in COVID-19. At the level of the study: Material from acute and convalescent COVID-19 was sourced from the United States, Italy and Spain. The analysed material was cDNA or gDNA that came from T cells, B-cell-depleted T cells, or PBMCs.

This table comes from immunoSEQ multiplex PCR, and its TCRdb copy is limited to in-frame clones, with some not included. The sample carries over 60,000 clones, about 80% recorded once. The CDR3 is 18 amino acids. CDR1 and CDR2 from the germline V gene are MGHRA and YSYEKL. Trimming took 4 bases from V and 0 from J; bases not matched to a gene: 14. Sequencing used peripheral blood. This clonotype was sampled from an elderly woman with acute or convalescent COVID-19. The gene calls are TRBV4-1 and TRBJ2-5; 7 bases are shared with TRBD2. Written as DNA, the CDR3 is TGCGCCAGCAGCCGAGCCGTGATAGCGGGCTCGTACCAAGAGACCCAGTACTTC. Protein sequence: CASSRAVIAGSYQETQYF.